Given below is one T cell receptor beta chain in context. Its antigen is unknown. Recent acute infections and vaccinations were absent in the healthy HIV-negative adult donors. The donor cohort consisted entirely of Caucasian adults residing in Nashville, Tennessee. This sample was included in a study of shared clonotypes between healthy human individuals. This CDR3 comprises 14 residues. Trimming removed 9 bases at V and 2 bases at J, with 14 bases between. Germline assignment: CDR1 MDHEN and CDR2 SYDVKM. General study points: Tissue TCR repertoires likely differ from these blood-only repertoires. Sorted-subset samples were not fully sequenced, rarefaction indicated.

Assay: immunoSEQ multiplex PCR; the TCRdb copy retains only in-frame clones and omits some. The sample has 2 million to 2.5 million clones, about 92% seen once. Sequencing used naive CD4+ T cells from PBMCs. Subset meaning: CD45RA+ positively selected. The chain couples TRBV28 to TRBJ1-3, with D perhaps matching TRBD1 (6 bases). This receptor was obtained from a man aged 18 to 30 in good health. Some clones in this sample may be carry-over from other donors' samples. The DNA for the CDR3 is TGTGCCAGTTACAGGGCTCTACCTGGAAACACCATATATTTT. Translated, it gives CASYRALPGNTIYF.